The clone carrying this TCR beta chain was counted many times. Within the sample, other DNA sequences also encode this same CDR3. In the authors' methods: CDR3 differences across clinicopathological groups were used to build a distant-metastasis classifier for papillary thyroid cancer. TCRdb recomputed clones from the PCR reads via MiXCR. The V and J calls, along with clone size, are taken from TCRdb and not from the paper's own processing. The data hold more than 10,000 clones, with 23% observed a single time. These data come from a study of metastatic and nonmetastatic thyroid tumors. There were no patients who had received any treatment before thyroid surgery. Germline assignment: CDR1 LGHDT and CDR2 YNNKEL (reference sequence). The CDR3 contains 14 residues. The ends were cut back, 3 bases at V and 4 bases at J, with 9 bases in the middle.

The origin of this receptor is a female donor with papillary thyroid cancer or a benign thyroid nodule (not recorded which). Some clones in this sample may be carry-over from other donors' samples. The chain joins TRBV3-1 to TRBJ2-2, with D perhaps TRBD1 or TRBD2 (5 bases each). The source material was adjacent normal tissue. CDR3 sequence (DNA): TGTGCCAGCAGCCAGATGGGGGTCACCGGGGAGCTGTTTTTT. It codes for CASSQMGVTGELFF.